The following is a T cell receptor (beta chain) sequence with its context. Its matching antigen is unknown. The sample comes from a study of shared clonotypes between healthy human individuals. Overall study context: Each donor had three CD4 naive, three CD4 memory, two CD8 naive and one CD8 memory plate. General study findings and limits: A handful of donors showed sharing of about 4.8% of naive CD4 clonotypes. The study generally estimated greater richness for naive than memory subsets. A reduction in generation probabilities was seen for non-shared clonotypes relative to those shared by all four donors.

Sequenced by immunoSEQ multiplex PCR; TCRdb stores in-frame clones only, minus some. The data hold some 1,600,000 clones, with approximately 98% observed a single time. This CDR3 has 14 amino acids. The V end was cut by 0 bases, the J end by 4 bases, with 11 bases between. Germline V lookup: CDR1 SGDLS, CDR2 YYNGEE. This rearrangement joins TRBV9 to TRBJ2-7; no definite D call. This receptor was taken from a man aged 30-40 years in good health. Sequenced: naive CD4+ T cells sorted from blood. Subset of the sample: CD45RA+ positively selected. The DNA of the CDR3 is TGTGCCAGCAGCGTAGATCCTAAAGGGTACGAGCAGTACTTC. Translated, it gives CASSVDPKGYEQYF.